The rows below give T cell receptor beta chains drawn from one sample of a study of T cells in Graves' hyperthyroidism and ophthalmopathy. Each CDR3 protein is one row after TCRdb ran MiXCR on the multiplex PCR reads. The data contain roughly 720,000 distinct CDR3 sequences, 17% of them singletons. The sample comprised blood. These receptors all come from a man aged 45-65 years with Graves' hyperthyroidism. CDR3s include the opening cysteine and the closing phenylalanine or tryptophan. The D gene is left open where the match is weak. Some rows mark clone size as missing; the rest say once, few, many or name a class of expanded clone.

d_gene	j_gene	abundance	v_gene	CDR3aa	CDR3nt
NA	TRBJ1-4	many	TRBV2	CASRKQGWGDEKLFF	TGTGCCAGCAGAAAACAGGGATGGGGGGATGAAAAACTGTTTTTT
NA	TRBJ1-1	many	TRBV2	CASGIEVNTEAFF	TGTGCCAGCGGCATTGAAGTGAACACTGAAGCTTTCTTT
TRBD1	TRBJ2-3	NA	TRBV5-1	CASSLGTGIRHVTDTQYF	TGCGCCAGCAGCTTGGGGACAGGGATCAGACACGTGACAGATACGCAGTATTTT
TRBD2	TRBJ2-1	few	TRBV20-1	CSARVLGTSGRGQFF	TGCAGTGCTAGAGTCCTAGGGACTAGCGGGAGAGGGCAGTTCTTC
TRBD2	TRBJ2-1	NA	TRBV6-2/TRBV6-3	CASTPTSGGEQFF	TGTGCCAGCACCCCGACTAGCGGGGGGGAGCAGTTCTTC
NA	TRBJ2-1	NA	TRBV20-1	CSARSSQASSYNEQFF	TGCAGTGCTAGAAGCTCGCAGGCCAGCTCCTACAATGAGCAGTTCTTC
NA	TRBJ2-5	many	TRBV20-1	CSARDATQPGETQYF	TGCAGTGCTAGAGACGCTACACAACCCGGAGAGACCCAGTACTTC
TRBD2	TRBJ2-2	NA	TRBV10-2	CASSGQFGREASGTGELFF	TGCGCCAGCAGTGGCCAGTTCGGGCGGGAGGCTTCGGGCACCGGGGAGCTGTTTTTT
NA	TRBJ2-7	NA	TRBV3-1	CASRGGSLVHEQYF	TGTGCCAGCAGGGGGGGCTCCCTGGTCCACGAGCAGTACTTC
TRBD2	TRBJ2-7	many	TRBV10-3	CAISDLGIREVSYEQYF	TGTGCCATCAGTGACCTCGGAATCCGGGAGGTCTCCTACGAGCAGTACTTC
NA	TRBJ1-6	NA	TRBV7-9	CASSFGPNNSPLHF	TGTGCCAGCAGCTTCGGGCCGAATAATTCACCCCTCCACTTT
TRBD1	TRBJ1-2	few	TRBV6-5	CTSSYSGGQGAVGYTF	TGTACCAGCAGTTACTCAGGGGGGCAGGGGGCGGTTGGCTACACCTTC
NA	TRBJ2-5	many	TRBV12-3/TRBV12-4	CASSSPPSRETQYF	TGTGCCAGCAGTAGCCCCCCTTCGAGGGAGACCCAGTACTTC
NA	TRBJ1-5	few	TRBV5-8	CASSLAYGRGNNQPQHF	TGTGCCAGCAGCTTGGCCTACGGCAGGGGAAACAATCAGCCCCAGCATTTT
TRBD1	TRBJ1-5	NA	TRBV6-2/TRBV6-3	CASRGDRTSNQPQHF	TGTGCCAGCAGGGGGGACAGGACTAGCAATCAGCCCCAGCATTTT
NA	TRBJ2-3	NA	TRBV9	CASSTNRRGDPDTQYF	TGTGCCAGCAGCACAAACCGGCGAGGGGATCCAGATACGCAGTATTTT
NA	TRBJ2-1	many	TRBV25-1	CASTNAYPQDYEQFF	TGTGCCAGCACTAACGCTTACCCGCAGGACTATGAGCAGTTCTTC
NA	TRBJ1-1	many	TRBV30	CAWSRQLATEAFF	TGTGCCTGGAGTCGACAGTTAGCCACTGAAGCTTTCTTT
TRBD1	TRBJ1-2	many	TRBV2	CASRDRVGYGYTF	TGTGCCAGCAGGGACAGGGTGGGCTATGGCTACACCTTC
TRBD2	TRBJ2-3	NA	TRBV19	CASTPLAGLTTDTQYF	TGTGCCAGTACCCCACTAGCGGGGCTTACCACAGATACGCAGTATTTT
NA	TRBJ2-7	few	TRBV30	CAWSESDRPYEQYF	TGTGCCTGGAGTGAATCGGACAGACCCTACGAGCAGTACTTC
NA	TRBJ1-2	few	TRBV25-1	CASSDLPYDYGYTF	TGTGCCAGCAGTGATCTGCCATACGACTATGGCTACACCTTC
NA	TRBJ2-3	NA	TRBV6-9	CASSYLSTDTQYF	TGTGCCAGCAGTTACTTAAGCACAGATACGCAGTATTTT
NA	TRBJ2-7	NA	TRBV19	CASSIASGLDEQYF	TGTGCCAGTAGTATAGCTTCCGGGTTGGACGAGCAGTACTTC
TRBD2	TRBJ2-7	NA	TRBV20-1	CSAHSGISYEQYF	TGCAGTGCACATAGCGGGATCTCCTACGAGCAGTACTTC
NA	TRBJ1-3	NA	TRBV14	CASSQVPRTSGNTIYF	TGTGCCAGCAGCCAAGTCCCGCGTACCTCTGGAAACACCATATATTTT
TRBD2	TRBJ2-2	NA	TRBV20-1	CSARDLASGSWNTGELFF	TGCAGTGCTAGAGATTTAGCTAGCGGGAGTTGGAACACCGGGGAGCTGTTTTTT
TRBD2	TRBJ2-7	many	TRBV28	CASSLGKTSGRDEQYF	TGTGCCAGCAGTTTGGGCAAAACTAGCGGGAGGGACGAGCAGTACTTC
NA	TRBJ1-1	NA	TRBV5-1	CASSRDRRDAEAFF	TGCGCCAGCAGCCGCGACAGGCGTGACGCTGAAGCTTTCTTT
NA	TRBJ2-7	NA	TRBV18	CASSRRLSKTSYEQYF	TGTGCCAGCTCACGACGGTTATCGAAAACGTCCTACGAGCAGTACTTC
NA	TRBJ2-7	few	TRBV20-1	CSARRTATPPIYEQYF	TGCAGTGCTAGGAGGACGGCGACTCCTCCTATCTACGAGCAGTACTTC
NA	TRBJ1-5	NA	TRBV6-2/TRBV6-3	CASSYTLSHNQPQHF	TGTGCCAGCAGTTACACCCTCAGTCACAATCAGCCCCAGCATTTT
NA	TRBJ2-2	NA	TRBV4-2	CASSQDRGPWAGELFF	TGTGCCAGCAGCCAAGACAGGGGACCGTGGGCGGGGGAGCTGTTTTTT
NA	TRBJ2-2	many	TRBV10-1	CASSRTRNTGELFF	TGCGCCAGCAGCAGGACCCGAAACACCGGGGAGCTGTTTTTT
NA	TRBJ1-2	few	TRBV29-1	CSVMRLSHSNYGYTF	TGCAGCGTGATGCGCCTTTCCCATTCTAACTATGGCTACACCTTC
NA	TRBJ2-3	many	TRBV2	CASSRGAEADTQYF	TGTGCCAGCAGTAGAGGGGCGGAGGCAGATACGCAGTATTTT
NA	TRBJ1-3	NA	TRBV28	CASSLRRQVGNTIYF	TGTGCCAGCAGTTTGAGAAGACAGGTCGGCAACACCATATATTTT
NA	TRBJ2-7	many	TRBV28	CASSFLETMSSYEQYF	TGTGCCAGCAGTTTTCTCGAGACAATGAGCTCCTACGAGCAGTACTTC
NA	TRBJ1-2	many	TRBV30	CATAPQTNYGYTF	TGTGCCACAGCGCCCCAAACTAACTATGGCTACACCTTC
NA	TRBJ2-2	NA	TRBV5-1	CASTAINRRTGELFF	TGCGCCAGCACCGCAATAAACAGGAGGACCGGGGAGCTGTTTTTT
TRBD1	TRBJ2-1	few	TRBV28	CASSSSRQGGAYNEQFF	TGTGCCAGCAGTTCCTCACGACAGGGTGGGGCCTACAATGAGCAGTTCTTC
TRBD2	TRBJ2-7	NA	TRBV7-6	CASSTYGRNSYEQYF	TGTGCCAGCAGCACTTACGGGAGGAACTCCTACGAGCAGTACTTC